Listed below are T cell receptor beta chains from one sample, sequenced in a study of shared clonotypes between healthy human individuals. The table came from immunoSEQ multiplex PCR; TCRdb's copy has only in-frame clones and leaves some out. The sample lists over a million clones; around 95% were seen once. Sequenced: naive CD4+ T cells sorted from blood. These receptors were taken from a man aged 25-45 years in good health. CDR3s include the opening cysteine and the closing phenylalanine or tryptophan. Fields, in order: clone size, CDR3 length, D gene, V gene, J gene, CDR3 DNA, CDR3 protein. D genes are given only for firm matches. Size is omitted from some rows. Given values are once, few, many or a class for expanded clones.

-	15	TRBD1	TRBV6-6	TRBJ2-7	TGTGCCAGCAGTTCAACAGGGGCTTCGGTCTACGAGCAGTACTTC	CASSSTGASVYEQYF
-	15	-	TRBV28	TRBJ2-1	TGTGCCAGCAGCGACATGGCCCGCCCATACAATGAGCAGTTCTTC	CASSDMARPYNEQFF
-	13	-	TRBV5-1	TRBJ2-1	TGCGCCAGCGGGAGCGGTACCTACAATGAGCAGTTCTTC	CASGSGTYNEQFF
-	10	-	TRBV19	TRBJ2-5	TGTGCCAGTAGTTCAGCAAGCCAGTACTTC	CASSSASQYF
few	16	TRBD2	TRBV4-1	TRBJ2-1	TGCGCCAGCAGCCAAGACCGACTAGCGGGCTACAATGAGCAGTTCTTC	CASSQDRLAGYNEQFF
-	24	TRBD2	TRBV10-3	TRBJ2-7	TGTGCCATCAGTGAGCACAGAGACAGAACTCCGGGACTAGCGGGACAGGGAGTCCCATACGAGCAGTACTTC	CAISEHRDRTPGLAGQGVPYEQYF
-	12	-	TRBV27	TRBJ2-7	TGTGCCAGCAGTTTCCTAGGGAGCGAGCAGTACTTC	CASSFLGSEQYF
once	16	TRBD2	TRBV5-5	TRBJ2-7	TGTGCCAGCAGCTTGCTTATAAGCGGGGGGACCTACGAGCAGTACTTC	CASSLLISGGTYEQYF
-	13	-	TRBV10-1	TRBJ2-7	TGCGCCAGCAGTGAGTCTGGAAGGGACGAGCAGTACTTC	CASSESGRDEQYF
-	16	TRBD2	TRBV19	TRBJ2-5	TGTGCCAGTAGTATTTTGGGCGGGAGCCCCCAAGAGACCCAGTACTTC	CASSILGGSPQETQYF
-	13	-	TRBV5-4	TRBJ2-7	TGTGCCAGCAGCTTAGGTAGCGGCTACGAGCAGTACTTC	CASSLGSGYEQYF
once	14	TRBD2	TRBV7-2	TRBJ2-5	TGTGCCAGCAGCCCAATTAGCGGGGCGGAGACCCAGTACTTC	CASSPISGAETQYF
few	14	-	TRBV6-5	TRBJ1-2	TGTGCCAGCAGTTACCGTGGGGTGCACTATGGCTACACCTTC	CASSYRGVHYGYTF
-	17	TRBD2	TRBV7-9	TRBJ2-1	TGTGCCAGCAGCCTACGTCGACTAGCGGGAGCGACGAATGAGCAGTTCTTC	CASSLRRLAGATNEQFF
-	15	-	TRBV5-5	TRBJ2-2	TGTGCCAGCAGCTGGTCAGGCCCGAACACCGGGGAGCTGTTTTTT	CASSWSGPNTGELFF
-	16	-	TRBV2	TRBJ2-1	TGTGCCAGCAGTGAAGAAAGGGGGAGAGGGTACAATGAGCAGTTCTTC	CASSEERGRGYNEQFF
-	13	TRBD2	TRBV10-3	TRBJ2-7	TGTGCCATGTCCGCGACTAGCGGCTACGAGCAGTACTTC	CAMSATSGYEQYF
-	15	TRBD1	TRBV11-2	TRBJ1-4	TGTGCCAGCAGCTTAGACAGGGGGCGAAGGGAAAAACTGTTTTTT	CASSLDRGRREKLFF
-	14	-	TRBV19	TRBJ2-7	TGTGCCAGTACTCCACCCGGCCGTACCTACGAGCAGTACTTC	CASTPPGRTYEQYF
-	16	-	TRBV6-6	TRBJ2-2	TGTGCCAGCAGCTTGACCGGGCGCATTGGCACCGGGGAGCTGTTTTTT	CASSLTGRIGTGELFF
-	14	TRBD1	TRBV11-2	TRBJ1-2	TGTGCCAGCAGACACGTCCGGGACAGGGAGCAATACACCTTC	CASRHVRDREQYTF